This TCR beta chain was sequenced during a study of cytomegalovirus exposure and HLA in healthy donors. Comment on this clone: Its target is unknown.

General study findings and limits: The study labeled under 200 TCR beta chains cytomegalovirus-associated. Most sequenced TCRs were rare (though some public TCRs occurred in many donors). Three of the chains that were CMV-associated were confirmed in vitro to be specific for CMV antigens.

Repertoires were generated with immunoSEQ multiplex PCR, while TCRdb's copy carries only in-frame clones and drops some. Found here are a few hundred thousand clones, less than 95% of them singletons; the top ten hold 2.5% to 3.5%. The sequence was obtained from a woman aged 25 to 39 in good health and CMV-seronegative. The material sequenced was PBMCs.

This CDR3 reads CSVSHSGNTIYF. Written as DNA, the CDR3 is TGCAGCGTCTCCCACTCTGGAAACACCATATATTTT. The chain links TRBV29-1 to TRBJ1-3; D unresolved. CDR3 length: 12 residues. Germline V gene lookup returns CDR1 SQVTM and CDR2 ANQGSEA. Trimming stripped 6 bases from V and 0 bases from J, with 6 bases between.